The sample holds one count of the clone carrying this T cell receptor beta chain. The data were obtained in a study of blood T cell repertoires in COVID-19. Study-level background: Acute and convalescent COVID-19 samples came from the United States, Italy and Spain. In each case, the material was cDNA or gDNA derived from T cells, B-cell-depleted T cells, or PBMCs.

In the source study's methods: Reference gene primer amplification gave estimated nucleated cell counts. Assay: immunoSEQ multiplex PCR; the TCRdb copy retains only in-frame clones and omits some. V and J calls and clone size follow that table, whereas D and trimming were derived from the DNA. This table has roughly 200,000 clones, approximately 81% appearing once. The CDR3 has 16 residues. The ends lost 1 base at V and 2 bases at J; junction bases unmatched: 7. Germline CDR1 LGHDT, CDR2 YNNKEL (reference sequence). The specimen was peripheral blood. This TCR was recovered from a human donor in a cohort sampled during active COVID-19. The V gene is TRBV3-1 (or the pseudogene TRBV3-2), the J gene TRBJ2-5, with 7 bases identical to TRBD2. CDR3 in DNA: TGTGCCAGCAGCCAAGTGATGACTAGCTCTCAAGAGACCCAGTACTTC. Translating gives CASSQVMTSSQETQYF.